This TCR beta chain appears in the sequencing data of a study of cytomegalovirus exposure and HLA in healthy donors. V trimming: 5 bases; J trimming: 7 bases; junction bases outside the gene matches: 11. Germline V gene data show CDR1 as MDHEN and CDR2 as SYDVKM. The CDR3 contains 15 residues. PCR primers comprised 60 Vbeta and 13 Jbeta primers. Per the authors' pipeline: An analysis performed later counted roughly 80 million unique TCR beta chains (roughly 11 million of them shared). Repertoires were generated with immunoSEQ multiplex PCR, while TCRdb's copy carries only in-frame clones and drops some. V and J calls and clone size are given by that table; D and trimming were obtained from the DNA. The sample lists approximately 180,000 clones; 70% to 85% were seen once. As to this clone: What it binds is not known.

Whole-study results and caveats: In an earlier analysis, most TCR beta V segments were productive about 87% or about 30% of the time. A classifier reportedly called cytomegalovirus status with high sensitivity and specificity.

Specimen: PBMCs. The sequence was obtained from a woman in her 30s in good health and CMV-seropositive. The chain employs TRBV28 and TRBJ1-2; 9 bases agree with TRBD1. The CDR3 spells CASSRPNTGGGGYTF. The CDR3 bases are TGTGCCAGCAGTCGCCCGAACACAGGGGGCGGTGGCTACACCTTC.